This passage covers 6 T cell receptor beta chains from one sample sequenced in a study of blood T cell repertoires in COVID-19. Assay: immunoSEQ multiplex PCR; the TCRdb copy retains only in-frame clones and omits some. The data contain more than 95,000 clones, about 80% of them seen just once; the ten biggest clones take up 20% to 30%. Sequenced input: peripheral blood. The source of these receptors is a human donor in a cohort sampled during active COVID-19.

In this sample, this clone turned up once. The CDR3 DNA sequence: TGTGCCAGCAGCCCCTGGCGGGGGGGAGATACGCAGTATTTT. Translating gives CASSPWRGGDTQYF. This chain connects TRBV7-8 to TRBJ2-3; 9 bases match TRBD2. V gave up 5 bases and J gave up 5 bases; unmatched junction bases: 5. The CDR3 runs 14 residues. CDR1 is SGHVS, CDR2 FQNEAQ, per germline.

The V call is TRBV7-9, the J call TRBJ2-3; 9 bases agree with TRBD2. The CDR3 is 14 residues long. Germline CDR1 is SEHNR and CDR2 is FQNEAQ (reference sequence). V shed 6 bases and J 1 base; nucleotides not matched to a gene: 2. CDR3 DNA: TGTGCCAGCAGTCGACTAGCGGGCACAGATACGCAGTATTTT. It is translated as CASSRLAGTDTQYF.

This chain connects TRBV7-8 to TRBJ2-6, with D possibly being TRBD1 (5 bases). Germline V gene sequence: CDR1 SGHVS, CDR2 FQNEAQ. The CDR3 extends over 17 amino acids. V was cut by 4 bases and J by 0 bases, with 13 bases left in between. The CDR3 sequence is CASSSQTANSGANVLTF. In DNA form, the CDR3 reads TGTGCCAGCAGCTCCCAGACAGCCAACTCTGGGGCCAACGTCCTGACTTTC. Supplemented by reference TRBV7-8 and TRBJ2-6, the full variable domain reads GAGVSQSPRYKVAKRGQDVALRCDPISGHVSLFWYQQALGQGPEFLTYFQNEAQLDKSGLPSDRFFAERPEGSVSTLKIQRTQQEDSAVYLCASSSQTANSGANVLTFGAGSRLTVL.

The chain carries TRBV7-2 and TRBJ1-5, with D hard to call. The CDR3 runs 12 residues. V shed 3 bases and J shed 6 bases, with 6 bases lying between them. Germline V gene lookup returns CDR1 SGHTA and CDR2 FQGNSA. CDR3 DNA: TGTGCCAGCAGCTTCTCCGGTCAGCCCCAGCATTTT. The encoded protein is CASSFSGQPQHF.

This clone was counted only a few times. This chain connects TRBV7-9 to TRBJ1-6, with 8 bases fitting TRBD1. The length of the CDR3 is 14 residues. Unmatched junction bases numbered 6, after V lost 5 bases and J lost 9 bases. CDR1 is SEHNR, CDR2 FQNEAQ, per germline (reference sequence). The CDR3 nucleotides are TGTGCCAGCAGCCTTGGACAGGGAGTTTCACCCCTCCACTTT. Protein: CASSLGQGVSPLHF.

This chain uses TRBV28 with TRBJ1-2, with D tentatively TRBD1 (5 bases). V was cut by 3 bases and J by 8 bases, with 10 bases left in between. The CDR3 length is 12 residues. CDR1 is MDHEN, CDR2 SYDVKM, per germline. The CDR3 DNA follows: TGTGCCAGCAGTTTTCCTCAGGGAGGCTACACCTTC. Translated, it gives CASSFPQGGYTF.